This T cell receptor (beta chain) comes out of a study of identical twins. TCRdb re-derived calls from the 5' RACE reads in MiXCR, one entry per CDR3 protein. The repertoire has some 1,700,000 distinct CDR3 sequences, roughly 35% of them found once; the top ten carry approximately 0.25%. This clonotype showed up just a few times. V lost 1 base to trimming and J lost 0 bases, with 6 bases between them. Germline lookup yields CDR1 SQVTM and CDR2 ANQGSEA. This CDR3 contains 13 residues. Sequencing input: cord blood. This sequence was found in a newborn girl in good health. The chain carries TRBV29-1 and TRBJ1-2; TRBD1 is a possible D gene (6 bases). CDR3: CSVEGTANYGYTF. CDR3 in DNA: TGCAGCGTTGAAGGGACAGCTAACTATGGCTACACCTTC.